The rows below give T cell receptor beta chains drawn from one sample of a study of blood T cell repertoires in COVID-19. Sequencing was performed with immunoSEQ multiplex PCR; in TCRdb, only in-frame clones are kept and a portion is missing. Among 26,000 or so clones listed, around 92% were seen once. What was sequenced was peripheral blood. The receptors come from a human donor in a cohort sampled during active COVID-19. The CDR3 runs from the conserved cysteine through the conserved F or W. A D gene is named only where the DNA matches it firmly. Clone size appears in some rows only: once, few, many, or a class for an expanded clone.

CDR3 protein: CSAGTGGNQPQHF
CDR3 DNA: TGCAGCGCCGGGACAGGGGGCAATCAGCCCCAGCATTTT
clone size: .
V gene: TRBV29-1
D gene: TRBD1
J gene: TRBJ1-5

CDR3 protein: CASSSLGSNKQETQYF
CDR3 DNA: TGTGCCAGCAGTTCCTTGGGCAGCAACAAGCAAGAGACCCAGTACTTC
clone size: .
V gene: TRBV27
D gene: .
J gene: TRBJ2-5

CDR3 protein: CASSPPPGPDYGYTF
CDR3 DNA: TGTGCCAGCAGCCCGCCGCCAGGGCCGGACTATGGCTACACCTTC
clone size: .
V gene: TRBV7-9
D gene: .
J gene: TRBJ1-2

CDR3 protein: CASSLAPGGGRGLEQYF
CDR3 DNA: TGTGCCAGCAGCTTAGCTCCCGGGGGGGGGCGAGGGCTCGAGCAGTACTTC
clone size: .
V gene: TRBV11-2
D gene: TRBD2
J gene: TRBJ2-7

CDR3 protein: CAIKPGQQFTDTQYF
CDR3 DNA: TGTGCCATCAAACCGGGACAGCAGTTCACAGATACGCAGTATTTT
clone size: .
V gene: TRBV28
D gene: TRBD1
J gene: TRBJ2-3

CDR3 protein: CASSTGGGEQYF
CDR3 DNA: TGTGCCAGCAGCACAGGGGGGGGCGAGCAGTACTTC
clone size: .
V gene: TRBV11-3
D gene: .
J gene: TRBJ2-7

CDR3 protein: CASSTGLAGETQYF
CDR3 DNA: TGTGCCAGCAGCACCGGACTAGCGGGGGAGACCCAGTACTTC
clone size: .
V gene: TRBV3-1/TRBV3-2
D gene: TRBD2
J gene: TRBJ2-5

CDR3 protein: CASSEFGQGAGNTIYF
CDR3 DNA: TGTGCCAGCAGTGAATTCGGACAGGGCGCTGGAAACACCATATATTTT
clone size: .
V gene: TRBV6-1
D gene: TRBD1
J gene: TRBJ1-3

CDR3 protein: CASSLGLREAATEAFF
CDR3 DNA: TGTGCCAGCAGCCTAGGTCTCAGGGAGGCTGCCACTGAAGCTTTCTTT
clone size: .
V gene: TRBV3-1/TRBV3-2
D gene: .
J gene: TRBJ1-1

CDR3 protein: CASGKQGFGEKLFF
CDR3 DNA: TGCGCCAGCGGAAAACAGGGGTTTGGCGAAAAACTGTTTTTT
clone size: .
V gene: TRBV23-1
D gene: TRBD1
J gene: TRBJ1-4

CDR3 protein: CASSPIGTDTQYF
CDR3 DNA: TGTGCCAGCTCACCAATCGGCACAGATACGCAGTATTTT
clone size: .
V gene: TRBV18
D gene: .
J gene: TRBJ2-3

CDR3 protein: CASRTDRTYGYTF
CDR3 DNA: TGTGCCAGCAGGACCGACAGGACTTATGGCTACACCTTC
clone size: .
V gene: TRBV6-5
D gene: .
J gene: TRBJ1-2

CDR3 protein: CASPGQGINNEQFF
CDR3 DNA: TGTGCCAGCCCTGGACAGGGTATTAACAATGAGCAGTTCTTC
clone size: .
V gene: TRBV7-2
D gene: TRBD1
J gene: TRBJ2-1

CDR3 protein: CASSLFGGTNTGELFF
CDR3 DNA: TGTGCCAGCAGCTTGTTCGGGGGGACGAACACCGGGGAGCTGTTTTTT
clone size: .
V gene: TRBV5-5
D gene: TRBD2
J gene: TRBJ2-2

CDR3 protein: CASSGPQGAANQPQHF
CDR3 DNA: TGTGCCAGCAGTGGACCCCAGGGGGCCGCCAATCAGCCCCAGCATTTT
clone size: .
V gene: TRBV6-6
D gene: TRBD1
J gene: TRBJ1-5

CDR3 protein: CASSSPHAPQGETQYF
CDR3 DNA: TGTGCCAGCAGCTCCCCACACGCTCCTCAGGGAGAGACCCAGTACTTC
clone size: .
V gene: TRBV5-5
D gene: .
J gene: TRBJ2-5

CDR3 protein: CASSLLTSDIQYF
CDR3 DNA: TGTGCCAGCAGTTTGCTGACAAGTGACATTCAGTACTTC
clone size: .
V gene: TRBV27
D gene: .
J gene: TRBJ2-4

CDR3 protein: CASSSTRGPATNEKLFF
CDR3 DNA: TGTGCCAGCAGCAGCACAAGGGGCCCTGCAACTAATGAAAAACTGTTTTTT
clone size: .
V gene: TRBV7-9
D gene: .
J gene: TRBJ1-4

CDR3 protein: CASSQESFRTRGGYGYTF
CDR3 DNA: TGCGCCAGCAGCCAAGAAAGTTTCCGGACAAGGGGCGGATATGGCTACACCTTC
clone size: once
V gene: TRBV4-1
D gene: .
J gene: TRBJ1-2

CDR3 protein: CASSRGGTGDEKLFF
CDR3 DNA: TGTGCCAGCAGTAGGGGGGGGACAGGGGATGAAAAACTGTTTTTT
clone size: .
V gene: TRBV25-1
D gene: TRBD1
J gene: TRBJ1-4

CDR3 protein: CATSDFGEVSDTQYF
CDR3 DNA: TGTGCCACCAGTGATTTCGGGGAGGTATCAGATACGCAGTATTTT
clone size: .
V gene: TRBV24-1
D gene: .
J gene: TRBJ2-3

CDR3 protein: CASSPRQGNRYEQYF
CDR3 DNA: TGTGCCAGCAGCCCCCGACAGGGGAATAGGTACGAGCAGTACTTC
clone size: .
V gene: TRBV7-6
D gene: TRBD1
J gene: TRBJ2-7

CDR3 protein: CASSPQEAGQGAGKLFF
CDR3 DNA: TGTGCCAGCTCACCACAAGAAGCCGGACAGGGGGCTGGAAAACTGTTTTTT
clone size: .
V gene: TRBV18
D gene: TRBD1
J gene: TRBJ1-4

CDR3 protein: CASSLVSGAYNEQFF
CDR3 DNA: TGTGCCAGCAGCTTGGTTAGCGGGGCCTACAATGAGCAGTTCTTC
clone size: .
V gene: TRBV5-5
D gene: TRBD2
J gene: TRBJ2-1

CDR3 protein: CASSYPIRTGLSPLHF
CDR3 DNA: TGTGCCAGCAGTTACCCCATAAGGACAGGGCTTTCACCCCTCCACTTT
clone size: .
V gene: TRBV6-5
D gene: TRBD1
J gene: TRBJ1-6

CDR3 protein: CASRPTGIYNSPLHF
CDR3 DNA: TGTGCCAGTAGACCAACAGGGATTTATAATTCACCCCTCCACTTT
clone size: .
V gene: TRBV19
D gene: .
J gene: TRBJ1-6

CDR3 protein: CASSLGSLGPSSYEQYF
CDR3 DNA: TGTGCCAGCAGCTTAGGATCTCTCGGCCCTAGCTCCTACGAGCAGTACTTC
clone size: .
V gene: TRBV7-9
D gene: .
J gene: TRBJ2-7

CDR3 protein: CASSARVEGYQPQHF
CDR3 DNA: TGTGCCAGCAGCGCCAGGGTCGAAGGGTATCAGCCCCAGCATTTT
clone size: .
V gene: TRBV5-5
D gene: .
J gene: TRBJ1-5

CDR3 protein: CASSPADYRRNEQFF
CDR3 DNA: TGTGCCAGCAGTCCGGCCGACTACCGTAGAAATGAGCAGTTCTTC
clone size: .
V gene: TRBV13
D gene: .
J gene: TRBJ2-1

CDR3 protein: CASSPRDRGDNEKLFF
CDR3 DNA: TGTGCCAGCAGCCCCCGGGACAGGGGAGATAATGAAAAACTGTTTTTT
clone size: once
V gene: TRBV7-9
D gene: TRBD1
J gene: TRBJ1-4

CDR3 protein: CATSKRGGQEKLFF
CDR3 DNA: TGTGCCACCAGCAAAAGGGGAGGGCAGGAAAAACTGTTTTTT
clone size: .
V gene: TRBV15
D gene: .
J gene: TRBJ1-4

CDR3 protein: CASSVAGGETQYF
CDR3 DNA: TGTGCCAGCAGCGTAGCCGGGGGAGAGACCCAGTACTTC
clone size: once
V gene: TRBV9
D gene: .
J gene: TRBJ2-5

CDR3 protein: CASSEQQGGNYGYTF
CDR3 DNA: TGTGCCAGCAGTGAACAACAGGGGGGCAACTATGGCTACACCTTC
clone size: .
V gene: TRBV6-1
D gene: TRBD1
J gene: TRBJ1-2

CDR3 protein: CASSPGYEQYF
CDR3 DNA: TGTGCCAGCAGCCCGGGCTACGAGCAGTACTTC
clone size: .
V gene: TRBV5-5
D gene: .
J gene: TRBJ2-7

CDR3 protein: CASSHVPGGNYGYTF
CDR3 DNA: TGCGCCAGCAGCCATGTCCCGGGGGGGAACTATGGCTACACCTTC
clone size: few
V gene: TRBV4-1
D gene: .
J gene: TRBJ1-2

CDR3 protein: CASRRLAGTGGSEQFF
CDR3 DNA: TGTGCCAGCAGGCGGTTAGCCGGGACAGGGGGCAGTGAGCAGTTCTTC
clone size: .
V gene: TRBV5-6
D gene: TRBD1
J gene: TRBJ2-1

CDR3 protein: CSVGKRDTHEQYF
CDR3 DNA: TGCAGCGTTGGGAAACGGGACACACACGAGCAGTACTTC
clone size: .
V gene: TRBV29-1
D gene: .
J gene: TRBJ2-7

CDR3 protein: CASSLRASIQETQYF
CDR3 DNA: TGTGCCAGCAGCTTGAGAGCTTCGATTCAAGAGACCCAGTACTTC
clone size: .
V gene: TRBV5-4
D gene: .
J gene: TRBJ2-5

CDR3 protein: CASSLGPVEGATGELFF
CDR3 DNA: TGTGCCAGCAGCTTAGGTCCAGTGGAGGGGGCGACCGGGGAGCTGTTTTTT
clone size: .
V gene: TRBV7-8
D gene: .
J gene: TRBJ2-2

CDR3 protein: CASQNQGNQPQHF
CDR3 DNA: TGTGCCAGCCAGAACCAAGGCAATCAGCCCCAGCATTTT
clone size: once
V gene: TRBV2
D gene: .
J gene: TRBJ1-5

CDR3 protein: CATSPGQGGYGYTF
CDR3 DNA: TGTGCCACCAGCCCGGGACAGGGTGGCTATGGCTACACCTTC
clone size: .
V gene: TRBV15
D gene: TRBD1
J gene: TRBJ1-2